The entry below describes one TCR beta chain. The data stem from a study of blood T cell repertoires in COVID-19. Assay used: immunoSEQ multiplex PCR; TCRdb lists only in-frame clones, some missing. The data show about 64,000 clones, around 83% seen once. The germline V and J ends were trimmed by 2 bases and 4 bases, with 13 bases remaining between them. Per germline, CDR1 PRHDT and CDR2 FYEKMQ (reference sequence). The CDR3 spans 15 residues. This chain connects TRBV13 to TRBJ2-3, with D possibly matching TRBD2 (6 bases). Sequencing input: peripheral blood. The receptor was derived from a human donor in a cohort sampled during active COVID-19. The CDR3 sequence: CASSLWRVGSDTQYF. The CDR3 bases are TGTGCCAGCAGCTTATGGAGGGTAGGATCAGATACGCAGTATTTT.